The sequence of this TCR beta chain was determined in a study of neurological immune-mediated disorders. Study-wide findings and caveats: TCR clonal expansion peaked in HTLV-1-associated myelopathy patients and was lowest in multiple sclerosis patients.

5'RACE with 10-nucleotide random UMIs produced the cDNA. TCRdb fed the 5' RACE reads into MiXCR, producing one record per CDR3 protein. The table has some 20,000 distinct CDR3 sequences, 14% seen once. The sorted libraries involved the use of under 1.2 million CD4+ or CD8+ T cells. This clonotype has at least ten counts. As yet, its antigen is unknown. The CDR3 is 11 amino acids. With 3 bases removed from V and 2 bases from J, the gap between germline ends came to 4 bases. CDR1 and CDR2 (germline): DFQATT, SNEGSKA (reference sequence). The specimen was CD4+ T cells from blood. This TCR was sampled from a woman aged 60-75 years with HTLV-1-associated myelopathy (HAM/TSP). The chain is built from TRBV20-1 and TRBJ1-2; D not resolved. The chain's CDR3 is CSASQNYGYTF. As DNA, the CDR3 is TGCAGTGCTAGTCAGAACTATGGCTACACCTTC.